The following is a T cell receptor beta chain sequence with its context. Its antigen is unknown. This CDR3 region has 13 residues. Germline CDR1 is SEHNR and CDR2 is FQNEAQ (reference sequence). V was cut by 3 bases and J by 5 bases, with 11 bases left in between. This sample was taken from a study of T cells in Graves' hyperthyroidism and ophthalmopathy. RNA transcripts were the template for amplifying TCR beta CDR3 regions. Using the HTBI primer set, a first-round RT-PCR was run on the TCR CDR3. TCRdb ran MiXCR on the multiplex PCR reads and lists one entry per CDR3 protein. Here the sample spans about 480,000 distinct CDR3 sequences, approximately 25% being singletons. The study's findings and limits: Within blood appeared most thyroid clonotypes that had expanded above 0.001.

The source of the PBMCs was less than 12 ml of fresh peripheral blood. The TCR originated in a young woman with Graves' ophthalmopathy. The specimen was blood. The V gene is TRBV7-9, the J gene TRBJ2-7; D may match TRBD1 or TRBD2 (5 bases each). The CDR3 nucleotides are TGTGCCAGCAGCTTTGGGACCCGGGACGAGCAGTACTTC. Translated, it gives CASSFGTRDEQYF.